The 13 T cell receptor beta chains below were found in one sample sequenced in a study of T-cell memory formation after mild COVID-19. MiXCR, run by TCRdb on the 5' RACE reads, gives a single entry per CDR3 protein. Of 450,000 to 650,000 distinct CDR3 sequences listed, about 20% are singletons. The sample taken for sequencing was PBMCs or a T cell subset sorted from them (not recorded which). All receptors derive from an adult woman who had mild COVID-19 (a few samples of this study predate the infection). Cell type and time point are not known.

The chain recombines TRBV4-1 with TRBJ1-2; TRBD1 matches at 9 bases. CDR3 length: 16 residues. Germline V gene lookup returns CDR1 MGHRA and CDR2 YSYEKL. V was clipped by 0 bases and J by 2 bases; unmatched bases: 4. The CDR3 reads CASSQDLGQGNYGYTF. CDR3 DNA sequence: TGCGCCAGCAGCCAAGATCTAGGACAGGGGAACTATGGCTACACCTTC.

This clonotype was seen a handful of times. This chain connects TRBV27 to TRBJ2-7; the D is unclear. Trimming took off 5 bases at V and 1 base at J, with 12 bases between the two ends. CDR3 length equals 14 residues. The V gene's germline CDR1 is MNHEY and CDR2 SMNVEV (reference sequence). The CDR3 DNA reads TGTGCCAGCAGTGTAGGTGTCGGGTCCTACGAGCAGTACTTC. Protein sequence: CASSVGVGSYEQYF.

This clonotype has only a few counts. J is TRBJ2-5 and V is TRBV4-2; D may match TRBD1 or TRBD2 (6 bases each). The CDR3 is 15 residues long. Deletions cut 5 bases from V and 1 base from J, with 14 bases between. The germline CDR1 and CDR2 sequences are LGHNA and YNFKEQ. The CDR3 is CASSAKGEAQETQYF. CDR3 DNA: TGTGCCAGCAGCGCTAAGGGGGAGGCCCAAGAGACCCAGTACTTC.

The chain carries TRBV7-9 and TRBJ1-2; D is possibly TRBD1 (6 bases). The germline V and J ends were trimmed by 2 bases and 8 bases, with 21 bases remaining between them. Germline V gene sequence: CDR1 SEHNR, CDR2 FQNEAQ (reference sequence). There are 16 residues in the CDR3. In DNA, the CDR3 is TGTGCCAGCAGCTTACCCCGAATAACAGGGAAGGGAGGCTACACCTTC. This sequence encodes CASSLPRITGKGGYTF.

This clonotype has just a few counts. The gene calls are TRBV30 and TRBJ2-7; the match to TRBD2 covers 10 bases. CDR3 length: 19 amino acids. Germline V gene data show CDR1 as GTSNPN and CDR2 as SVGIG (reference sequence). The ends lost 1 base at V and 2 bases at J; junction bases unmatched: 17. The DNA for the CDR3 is TGTGCCTGGAGTGGAGAGAGCGGGGGGGCCATAGGGAGTCCCTACGAGCAGTACTTC. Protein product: CAWSGESGGAIGSPYEQYF.

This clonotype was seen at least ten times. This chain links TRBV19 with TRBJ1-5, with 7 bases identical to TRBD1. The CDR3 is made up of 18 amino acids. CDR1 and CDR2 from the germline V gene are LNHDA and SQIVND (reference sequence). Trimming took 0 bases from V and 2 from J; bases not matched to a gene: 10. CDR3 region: CASSIDDRARLGNQPQHF. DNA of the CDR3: TGTGCCAGTAGTATAGACGACAGGGCCCGGTTGGGCAATCAGCCCCAGCATTTT.

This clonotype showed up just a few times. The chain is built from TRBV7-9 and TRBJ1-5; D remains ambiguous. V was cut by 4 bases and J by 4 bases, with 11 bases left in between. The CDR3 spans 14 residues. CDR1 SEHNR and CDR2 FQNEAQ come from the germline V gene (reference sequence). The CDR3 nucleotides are TGTGCCAGCAGCTCCGGGATTATTAATCAGCCCCAGCATTTT. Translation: CASSSGIINQPQHF.

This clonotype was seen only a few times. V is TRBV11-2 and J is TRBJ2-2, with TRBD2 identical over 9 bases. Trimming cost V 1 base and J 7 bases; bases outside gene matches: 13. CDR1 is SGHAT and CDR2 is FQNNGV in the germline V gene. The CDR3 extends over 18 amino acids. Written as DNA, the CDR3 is TGTGCCAGCAGCTTAGCAGTCGCGGGAGGGCCCAATGACGGGGAGCTGTTTTTT. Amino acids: CASSLAVAGGPNDGELFF.

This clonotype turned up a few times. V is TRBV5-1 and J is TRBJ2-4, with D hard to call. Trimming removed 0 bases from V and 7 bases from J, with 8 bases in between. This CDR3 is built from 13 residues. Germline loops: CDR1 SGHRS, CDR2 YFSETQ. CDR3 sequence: CASSLDSLNIQYF. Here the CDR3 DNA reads TGCGCCAGCAGCTTGGACAGTTTGAACATTCAGTACTTC.

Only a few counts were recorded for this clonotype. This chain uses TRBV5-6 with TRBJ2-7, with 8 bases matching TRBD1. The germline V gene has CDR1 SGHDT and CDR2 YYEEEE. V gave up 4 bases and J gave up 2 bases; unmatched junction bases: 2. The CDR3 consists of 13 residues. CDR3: CASSKDRAYEQYF. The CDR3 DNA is TGTGCCAGCAGCAAGGACAGGGCCTACGAGCAGTACTTC. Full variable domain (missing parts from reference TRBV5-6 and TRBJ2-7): DAGVTQSPTHLIKTRGQQVTLRCSPKSGHDTVSWYQQALGQGPQFIFQYYEEEERQRGNFPDRFSGHQFPNYSSELNVNALLLGDSALYLCASSKDRAYEQYFGPGTRLTVT.

The DNA for the CDR3 is TGTGCCAGCTGCAAAGGGGGCTCGTCCAATGAGCAGTTCTTC. As protein: CASCKGGSSNEQFF. The rearrangement joins TRBV6-2 or TRBV6-3 to TRBJ2-1; 7 bases fit TRBD1. CDR1 MNHEY and CDR2 SVGEGT come from the germline V gene. The CDR3 loop spans 14 amino acids. V lost 8 bases, J lost 6 bases, and 10 bases stayed unmatched.

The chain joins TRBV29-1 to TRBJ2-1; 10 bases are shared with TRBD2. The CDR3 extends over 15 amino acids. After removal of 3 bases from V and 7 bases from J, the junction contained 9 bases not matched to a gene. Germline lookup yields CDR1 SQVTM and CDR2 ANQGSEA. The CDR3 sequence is CSVEASGSNWNEQFF. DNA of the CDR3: TGCAGCGTTGAGGCTAGCGGGAGTAATTGGAATGAGCAGTTCTTC.

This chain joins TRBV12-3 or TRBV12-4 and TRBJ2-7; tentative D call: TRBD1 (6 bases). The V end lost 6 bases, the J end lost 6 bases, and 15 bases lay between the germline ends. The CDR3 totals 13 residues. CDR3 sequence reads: CASRGPGHPEQYF. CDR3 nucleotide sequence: TGTGCCAGCAGGGGTCCGGGACATCCCGAGCAGTACTTC.